This T cell receptor (beta chain) derives from a study of radiotherapy plus CTLA-4 blockade in lung cancer. The method was immunoSEQ multiplex PCR; TCRdb's version includes in-frame clones alone and lacks a portion of them. The sample records roughly 45,000 clones, roughly 60% being singletons. The V end lost 6 bases, the J end lost 5 bases, and 4 bases lay between the germline ends. This CDR3 spans 10 amino acids. Germline-derived CDR1 and CDR2 are MNHNY and SVGAGI (reference sequence). The chain joins TRBV6-6 to TRBJ1-1; D gene unclear. The source material was peripheral blood, sampled from a patient treated with radiotherapy plus ipilimumab. This TCR was recovered from a human donor with non-small cell lung cancer who had a partial response to radiotherapy plus ipilimumab. CDR3 sequence reads: CASRRTEAFF. The CDR3 region has the DNA TGTGCCAGCAGGAGGACTGAAGCTTTCTTT.